The clone carrying this T cell receptor beta chain was recorded a few times. The data are from a study of blood T cell repertoires in COVID-19. Study background: There were acute and convalescent COVID-19 samples, and they came from the United States, Italy and Spain.

Under the authors' procedure: Using reference gene primer amplification, nucleated cell counts were estimated. TCRdb's copy holds only in-frame clones and misses some; the assay was immunoSEQ multiplex PCR. V and J calls plus clone size are reproduced from that table; the DNA served to infer D and trimming. The sample contains around 180,000 clones, approximately 90% of which appear only once. The CDR3 runs to 10 residues. Per the germline V gene, CDR1 is DFQATT and CDR2 is SNEGSKA (reference sequence). V was clipped by 4 bases and J by 5 bases, with 5 bases between them. The sequence was collected from a woman in her twenties or thirties with acute or convalescent COVID-19. The specimen sequenced was peripheral blood. The chain links TRBV20-1 to TRBJ1-2; D gene ambiguous. DNA for the CDR3: TGCAGTGCTACCGGGTATGGCTACACCTTC. Amino acid sequence: CSATGYGYTF.